The rows below give T cell receptor beta chains drawn from one sample of a study of Graves' ophthalmopathy and Graves' hyperthyroidism. TCRdb reanalysed the multiplex PCR reads using MiXCR and keeps one entry per CDR3 protein. Of about 160,000 distinct CDR3 sequences listed, around two fifths were seen once; the top ten hold less than 9.5%. The sample consisted of peripheral blood. The source is a man aged 30 to 45 with Graves' ophthalmopathy. The CDR3 runs from the conserved cysteine through the conserved F or W.

>TRBJ2-2|TRBV7-3
CASSNRDRGSGELFF
>TRBJ2-7|TRBV4-3
CASSQARELYEQYF
>TRBJ2-7|TRBV19
CASSPGLPYEQYF
>TRBJ2-7|TRBV29-1
CSVVIRGPYEQYF
>TRBJ1-2|TRBV11-2
CASSLGPGLHYGYTF
>TRBJ2-7|TRBV2
CASKYGEYEQYF
>TRBJ1-2|TRBV7-8
CASSSNSLLGYTF
>TRBJ1-6|TRBV28
CASSFTGSSYNSPLHF
>TRBJ1-2|TRBV28
CASSASLITTGQYYGYTF
>TRBJ2-4|TRBV20-1
CSARRDNQAKNIQYF
>TRBJ1-6|TRBV7-3
CASSLVPETPLHF
>TRBJ1-5|TRBV18
CASSGGSNQPQHF
>TRBJ2-5|TRBV28
CASKGQGRETQYF
>TRBJ2-6|TRBV4-3
CASSRAGTSGANVLTF
>TRBJ2-7|TRBV12-3/TRBV12-4
CASSFRGQYEQYF
>TRBJ1-6|TRBV6-5
CASSYSTGGGNSPLHF